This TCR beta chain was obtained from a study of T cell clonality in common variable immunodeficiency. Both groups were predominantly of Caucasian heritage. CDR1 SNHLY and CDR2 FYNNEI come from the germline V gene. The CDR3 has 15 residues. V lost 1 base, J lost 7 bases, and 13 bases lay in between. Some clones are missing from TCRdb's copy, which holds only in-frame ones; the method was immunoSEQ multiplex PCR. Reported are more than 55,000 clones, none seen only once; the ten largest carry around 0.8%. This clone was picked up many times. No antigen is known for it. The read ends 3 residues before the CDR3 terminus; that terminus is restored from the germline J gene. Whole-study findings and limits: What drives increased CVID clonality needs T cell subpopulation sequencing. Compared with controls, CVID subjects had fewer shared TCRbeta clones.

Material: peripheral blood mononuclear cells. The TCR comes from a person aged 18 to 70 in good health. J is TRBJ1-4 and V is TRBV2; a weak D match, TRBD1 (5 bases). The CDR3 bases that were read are TGTGCCAGCAGTGAAGGGGGCAGGCGGGGTGAAAAA. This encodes CASSEGGRRGEK. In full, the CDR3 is CASSEGGRRGEKLFF.